This T cell receptor (beta chain) originates from a study of blood T cell repertoires in COVID-19. Across the study: Specimens from acute and convalescent COVID-19 originated in the United States, Italy and Spain. The cDNA or gDNA used as material had been derived from T cells, B-cell-depleted T cells, or PBMCs.

One Seattle source followed patients from active infection through their disease course. The method was immunoSEQ multiplex PCR; TCRdb's version includes in-frame clones alone and lacks a portion of them. The sample has 390,000 or so clones; around 92% are singletons. Sequenced sample: peripheral blood. The origin of this receptor is a woman aged 30 to 39 with COVID-19, enrolled during active disease.

The chain's CDR3 is CASSLVGHEQYF. For the CDR3, the DNA is TGCGCCAGCAGCTTGGTTGGGCACGAGCAGTACTTC. This chain joins TRBV5-1 and TRBJ2-7; no reliable D call. V was cut by 0 bases and J by 5 bases, with 6 bases left in between. This CDR3 contains 12 residues. CDR1 is SGHRS, CDR2 YFSETQ, per germline.